This TCR beta chain was found in a study of T cells in Graves' hyperthyroidism and ophthalmopathy. Overall study results and limits: Ophthalmopathy, as predicted by the model, came a median 6.5 months after the prediction. Peripheral blood also featured most of the thyroid clonotypes expanded above 0.001.

The sample holds many counts of this clonotype. Antigen: not known. Template material for amplifying TCR beta CDR3 regions consisted of RNA transcripts. Primed by the HTBI set, a first-round RT-PCR was run on the TCR CDR3. MiXCR, run by TCRdb on the multiplex PCR reads, gives a single entry per CDR3 protein. The data show hundreds of thousands of distinct CDR3 sequences, 14% seen once. Stable hyperthyroidism: no ophthalmopathy progression over 18 months of follow-up. Uncontrolled infection, other autoimmune disease, pregnancy or lactation excluded patients. The receptor comes from a young woman with Graves' hyperthyroidism. The specimen sequenced was blood.

The CDR3 region has the DNA TGTGCCAGCACATCAACAGTAAAGGGCAATGAGCAGTTCTTC. This codes for CASTSTVKGNEQFF. The rearrangement links TRBV2 to TRBJ2-1; no clear D gene. The germline V gene has CDR1 SNHLY and CDR2 FYNNEI. The V and J ends lost 7 bases and 6 bases respectively, with 16 bases between them. The CDR3 covers 14 residues. Looking up the rest from reference TRBV2 and TRBJ2-1 gives the full variable domain: EPEVTQTPSHQVTQMGQEVILRCVPISNHLYFYWYRQILGQKVEFLVSFYNNEISEKSEIFDDQFSVERPDGSNFTLKIRSTKLEDSAMYFCASTSTVKGNEQFFGPGTRLTVL.